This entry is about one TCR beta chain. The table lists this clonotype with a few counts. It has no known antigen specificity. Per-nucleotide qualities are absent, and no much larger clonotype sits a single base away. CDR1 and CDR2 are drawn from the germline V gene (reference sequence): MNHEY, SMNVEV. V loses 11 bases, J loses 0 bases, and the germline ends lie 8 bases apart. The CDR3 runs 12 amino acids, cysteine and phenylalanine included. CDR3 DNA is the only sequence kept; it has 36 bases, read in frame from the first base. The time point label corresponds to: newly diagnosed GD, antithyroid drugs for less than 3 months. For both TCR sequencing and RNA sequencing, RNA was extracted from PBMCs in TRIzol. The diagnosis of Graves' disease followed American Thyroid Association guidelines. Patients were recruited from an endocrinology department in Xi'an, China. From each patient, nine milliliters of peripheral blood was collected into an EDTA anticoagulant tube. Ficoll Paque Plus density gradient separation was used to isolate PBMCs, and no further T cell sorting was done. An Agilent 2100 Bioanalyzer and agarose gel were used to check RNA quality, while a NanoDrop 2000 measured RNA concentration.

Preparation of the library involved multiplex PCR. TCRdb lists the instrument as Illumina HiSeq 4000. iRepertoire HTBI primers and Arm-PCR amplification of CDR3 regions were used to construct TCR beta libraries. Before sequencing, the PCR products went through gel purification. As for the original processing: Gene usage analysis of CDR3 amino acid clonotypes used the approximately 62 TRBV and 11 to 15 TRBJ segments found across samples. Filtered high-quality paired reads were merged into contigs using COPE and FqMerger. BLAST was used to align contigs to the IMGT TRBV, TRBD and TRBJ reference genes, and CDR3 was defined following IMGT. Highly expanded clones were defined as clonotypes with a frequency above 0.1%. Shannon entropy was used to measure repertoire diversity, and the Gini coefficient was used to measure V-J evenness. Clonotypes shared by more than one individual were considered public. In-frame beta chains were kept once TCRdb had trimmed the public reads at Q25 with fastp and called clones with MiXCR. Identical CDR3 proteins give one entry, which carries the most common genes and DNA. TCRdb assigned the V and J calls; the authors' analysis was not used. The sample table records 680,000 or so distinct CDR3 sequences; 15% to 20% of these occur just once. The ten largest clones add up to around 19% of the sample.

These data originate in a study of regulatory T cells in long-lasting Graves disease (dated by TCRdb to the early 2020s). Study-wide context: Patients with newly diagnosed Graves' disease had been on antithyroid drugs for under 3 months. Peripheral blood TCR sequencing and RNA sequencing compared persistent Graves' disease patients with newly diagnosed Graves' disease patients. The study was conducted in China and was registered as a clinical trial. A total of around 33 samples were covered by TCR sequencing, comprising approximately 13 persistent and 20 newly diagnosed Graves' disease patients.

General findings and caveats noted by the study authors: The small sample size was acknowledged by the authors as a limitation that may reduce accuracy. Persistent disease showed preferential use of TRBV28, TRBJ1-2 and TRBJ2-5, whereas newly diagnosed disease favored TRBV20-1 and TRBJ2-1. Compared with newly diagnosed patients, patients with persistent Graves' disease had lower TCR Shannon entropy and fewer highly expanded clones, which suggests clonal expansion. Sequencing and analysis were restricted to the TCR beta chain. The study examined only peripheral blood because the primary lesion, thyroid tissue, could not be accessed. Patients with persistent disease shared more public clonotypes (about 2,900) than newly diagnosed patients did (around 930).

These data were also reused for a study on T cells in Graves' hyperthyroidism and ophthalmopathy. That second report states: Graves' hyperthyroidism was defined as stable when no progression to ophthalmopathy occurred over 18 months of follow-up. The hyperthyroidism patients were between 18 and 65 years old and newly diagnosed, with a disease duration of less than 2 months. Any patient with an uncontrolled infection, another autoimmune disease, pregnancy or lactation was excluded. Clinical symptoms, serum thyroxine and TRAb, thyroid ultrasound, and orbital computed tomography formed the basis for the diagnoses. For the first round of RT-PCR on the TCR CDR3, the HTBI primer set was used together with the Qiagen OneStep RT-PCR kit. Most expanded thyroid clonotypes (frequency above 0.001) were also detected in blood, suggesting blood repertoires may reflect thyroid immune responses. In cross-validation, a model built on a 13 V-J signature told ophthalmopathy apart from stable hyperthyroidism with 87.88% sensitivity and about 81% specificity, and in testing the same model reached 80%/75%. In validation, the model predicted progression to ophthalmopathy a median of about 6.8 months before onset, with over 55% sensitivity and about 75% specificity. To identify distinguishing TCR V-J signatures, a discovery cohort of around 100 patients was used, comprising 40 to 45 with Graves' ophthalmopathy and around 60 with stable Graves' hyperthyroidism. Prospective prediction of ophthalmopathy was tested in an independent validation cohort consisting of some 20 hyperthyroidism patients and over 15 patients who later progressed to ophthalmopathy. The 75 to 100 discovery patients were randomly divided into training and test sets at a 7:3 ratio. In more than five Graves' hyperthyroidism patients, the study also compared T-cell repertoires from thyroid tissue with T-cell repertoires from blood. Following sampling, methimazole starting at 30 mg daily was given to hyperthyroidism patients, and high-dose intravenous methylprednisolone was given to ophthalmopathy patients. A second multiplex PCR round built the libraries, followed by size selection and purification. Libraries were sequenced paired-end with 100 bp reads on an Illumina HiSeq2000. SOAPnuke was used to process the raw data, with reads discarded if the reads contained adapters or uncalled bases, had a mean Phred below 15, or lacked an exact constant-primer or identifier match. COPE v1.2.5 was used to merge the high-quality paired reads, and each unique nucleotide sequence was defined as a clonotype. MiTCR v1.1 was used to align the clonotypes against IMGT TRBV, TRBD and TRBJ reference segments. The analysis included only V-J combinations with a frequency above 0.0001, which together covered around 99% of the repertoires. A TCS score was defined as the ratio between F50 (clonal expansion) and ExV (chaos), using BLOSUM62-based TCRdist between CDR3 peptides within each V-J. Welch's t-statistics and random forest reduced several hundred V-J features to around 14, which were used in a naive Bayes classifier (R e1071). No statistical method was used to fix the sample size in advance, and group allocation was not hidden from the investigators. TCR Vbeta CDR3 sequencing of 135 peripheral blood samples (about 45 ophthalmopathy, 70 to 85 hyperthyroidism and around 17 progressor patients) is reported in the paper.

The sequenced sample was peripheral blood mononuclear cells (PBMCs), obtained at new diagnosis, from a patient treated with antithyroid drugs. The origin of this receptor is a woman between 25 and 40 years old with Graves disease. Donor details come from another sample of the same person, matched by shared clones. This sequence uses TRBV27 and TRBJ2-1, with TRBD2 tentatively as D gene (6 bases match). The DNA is TGTGCCGCGACTAGCTCCTACAATGAGCAGTTCTTC. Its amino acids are CAATSSYNEQFF.